The 2 T cell receptor beta chains below all came from one sample that was sequenced in a study of blood T cell repertoires in COVID-19. This table comes from immunoSEQ multiplex PCR, and its TCRdb copy is limited to in-frame clones, with some not included. The data hold approximately 100,000 clones, with around 82% observed a single time. Sequences were obtained from peripheral blood. The receptor set was obtained from a man in his 70s with active or convalescent COVID-19.

Comment on this clone: The same CDR3 also results from other DNA sequences found in this sample. The chain has TRBV12-3 or TRBV12-4 and TRBJ1-1; D might be TRBD1 (5 bases). V was trimmed by 2 bases and J by 2 bases, leaving 6 bases between them. The CDR3 consists of 13 residues. The CDR3 sequence: CASSLQGNTEAFF. The CDR3 nucleotides are TGTGCCAGCAGTTTACAGGGAAACACTGAAGCTTTCTTT.

This chain connects TRBV5-5 to TRBJ1-3, with 8 bases fitting TRBD1. The trim removed 4 bases at V and 6 bases at J, leaving 9 bases unmatched. Germline V lookup: CDR1 SGHKS, CDR2 YYEKEE (reference sequence). The CDR3 contains 15 residues. CDR3 amino acids: CASSPIGQGKNTIYF. In nucleotides, the CDR3 is TGTGCCAGCAGCCCGATTGGACAGGGAAAAAACACCATATATTTT.